These 23 T cell receptor beta chains were sequenced from one sample in a study of CD8 T cells in ankylosing spondylitis. General observations from the study: The study identified a TCR beta motif of eight highly homologous variants that appeared characteristic of ankylosing spondylitis blood.

These TCRs' antigens remain unknown. TCRdb re-called the 5' RACE reads with MiXCR, one entry per CDR3 protein. The sample holds 700,000 to 850,000 distinct CDR3 sequences, about 10% seen once. The sequenced sample consisted of blood, either unsorted or a sorted T cell fraction (not recorded which). All receptors derive from a male donor with ankylosing spondylitis.

This clonotype has ten or more counts. The genes are TRBV10-3 and TRBJ1-5; possibly TRBD1 for D (6 bases). The CDR3 consists of 14 residues. Per germline, CDR1 ENHRY and CDR2 SYGVKD. V was cut by 6 bases and J by 5 bases, with 14 bases left in between. CDR3 nucleotides: TGTGCCATCAGCGCGGACAGTCAACATCAGCCCCAGCATTTT. Its translation is CAISADSQHQPQHF.

The J gene is TRBJ1-5, the V gene TRBV6-2 or TRBV6-3; D gene ambiguous. Germline CDR1 and CDR2: MNHEY and SVGEGT. CDR3 length: 12 residues. The V end lost 2 bases, the J end lost 5 bases, and 4 bases lay between the germline ends. Written as DNA, the CDR3 is TGTGCCAGCAGTTACGTGTATCAGCCCCAGCATTTT. Amino acids: CASSYVYQPQHF.

This clonotype was counted a few times. The gene calls are TRBV12-3 or TRBV12-4 and TRBJ2-7; D is undetermined. Trimming pared 6 bases from V and 0 bases from J, leaving 9 bases between. The CDR3 has 13 amino acids. The CDR3 here is CASSPKSSYEQYF. The DNA for the CDR3 is TGTGCCAGCAGCCCCAAGAGCTCCTACGAGCAGTACTTC.

The V and J genes are TRBV4-3 and TRBJ2-5; D gene unclear. The CDR3 is 17 residues long. Germline values: CDR1 LGHNA, CDR2 YSLEER. V lost 0 bases and J 5 bases, leaving 19 bases between the germline ends. CDR3 loop: CASSQEVLASGYETQYF. The CDR3 DNA follows: TGCGCCAGCAGCCAAGAAGTATTAGCCTCAGGCTACGAGACCCAGTACTTC.

In this sample, this clonotype turned up many times. Written as DNA, the CDR3 is TGTGCCAGCAGCCAACCAGCAACAGGGAGCCGGGCTGGAAATGAAAAACTGTTTTTT. Its protein product is CASSQPATGSRAGNEKLFF. The V call is TRBV4-2, the J call TRBJ1-4, with TRBD1 as a possible D gene (6 bases). CDR3 length: 19 amino acids. CDR1 LGHNA and CDR2 YNFKEQ come from the germline V gene. Deletions cut 2 bases from V and 5 bases from J, with 24 bases between.

This clonotype was seen ten or more times. V and J are TRBV5-6 and TRBJ2-1; D possibly corresponds to TRBD2 (5 bases). The CDR3 runs to 14 residues. From germline, CDR1 is SGHDT and CDR2 YYEEEE. The V and J ends lost 2 bases and 5 bases respectively, with 11 bases between them. The CDR3 coding sequence is TGTGCCAGCAGCTTCCTAGGGAGTAACAATGAGCAGTTCTTC. Translating it yields CASSFLGSNNEQFF. The variable domain in full, with the rest retrieved from reference TRBV5-6 and TRBJ2-1, is DAGVTQSPTHLIKTRGQQVTLRCSPKSGHDTVSWYQQALGQGPQFIFQYYEEEERQRGNFPDRFSGHQFPNYSSELNVNALLLGDSALYLCASSFLGSNNEQFFGPGTRLTVL.

In its sample, this clonotype was seen a few times. The CDR3 DNA is TGTGCCAGCAGCCAACACATGCCCGGGGAGCTGTTTTTT. Encoded protein: CASSQHMPGELFF. V gene TRBV7-9 combines with J gene TRBJ2-2; D uncertain. This CDR3 region has 13 residues. Germline-derived CDR1 and CDR2 are SEHNR and FQNEAQ (reference sequence). V dropped 5 bases and J dropped 6 bases, with 10 bases sitting between them.

This chain uses TRBV20-1 with TRBJ2-3, with TRBD1 matching over 11 bases. V dropped 8 bases and J dropped 0; count of bases not matched to a gene: 4. The length of the CDR3 is 14 residues. The germline V gene has CDR1 DFQATT and CDR2 SNEGSKA (reference sequence). The DNA for the CDR3 is TGCAGTCCCGGACAGGGGGCGAGCACAGATACGCAGTATTTT. It specifies CSPGQGASTDTQYF.

This clonotype has more than one count but fewer than ten. The chain uses TRBV7-9 and TRBJ2-3; D perhaps matches TRBD1 (5 bases). CDR1 SEHNR and CDR2 FQNEAQ come from the germline V gene (reference sequence). Trimming cost V 1 base and J 0 bases, with 8 bases left between them. The CDR3 loop spans 15 amino acids. CDR3 sequence (DNA): TGTGCCAGCAGCTTAGGACAGTTTAGCACAGATACGCAGTATTTT. Translating it yields CASSLGQFSTDTQYF.

V gene TRBV7-2 combines with J gene TRBJ1-1; D is possibly TRBD1 (5 bases). V was shortened by 8 bases and J by 3 bases, with 16 bases between the two germline ends. The CDR3 sequence is 14 residues long. Germline values: CDR1 SGHTA, CDR2 FQGNSA. CDR3 region: CASLRGSWDTEAFF. In DNA form, the CDR3 reads TGTGCCAGCCTAAGGGGCAGTTGGGACACTGAAGCTTTCTTT.

This clonotype has a handful of counts. The chain combines TRBV5-1 with TRBJ2-3; D uncertain. V lost 0 bases and J 7 bases, leaving 12 bases between the germline ends. Germline-derived CDR1 and CDR2 are SGHRS and YFSETQ. This CDR3 is built from 14 residues. CDR3 sequence reads: CASSLGGVPNTQYF. In DNA, the CDR3 is TGCGCCAGCAGCTTGGGTGGGGTGCCAAATACGCAGTATTTT. The full variable domain, in which reference TRBV5-1 and TRBJ2-3 provide the parts outside the CDR3, is KAGVTQTPRYLIKTRGQQVTLSCSPISGHRSVSWYQQTPGQGLQFLFEYFSETQRNKGNFPGRFSGRQFSNSRSEMNVSTLELGDSALYLCASSLGGVPNTQYFGPGTRLTVL.

This clonotype was detected many times. The V gene is TRBV12-3 or TRBV12-4, the J gene TRBJ2-7; tentatively, D is TRBD1 or TRBD2 (5 bases each). CDR3 size: 14 residues. The ends were cut back, 6 bases at V and 0 bases at J, with 12 bases in the middle. The CDR3 nucleotides read TGTGCCAGCAGGGGGACGGAGATCTCCTACGAGCAGTACTTC. This gives the protein CASRGTEISYEQYF.

There are a few counts of this clonotype. The chain joins TRBV11-1 to TRBJ2-3; no firm D call. Germline V gene sequence: CDR1 SGHAT, CDR2 FQDESV (reference sequence). CDR3 length: 13 amino acids. V lost 3 bases to trimming and J lost 11 bases, with 15 bases between them. CDR3 sequence reads: CASSFLVGSEQYF. For the CDR3, the DNA is TGTGCCAGCAGCTTTTTGGTGGGCAGTGAGCAGTATTTT.

The rearrangement links TRBV28 to TRBJ1-1, with D perhaps TRBD1 (5 bases). The CDR3 contains 15 residues. Germline V CDR1 and CDR2: MDHEN, SYDVKM. The germline V and J ends were trimmed by 2 bases and 3 bases, with 13 bases remaining between them. Written as DNA, the CDR3 is TGTGCCAGCAGTTTAGGGGGGGATGGGCACACTGAAGCTTTCTTT. It is translated as CASSLGGDGHTEAFF.

This clonotype was detected ten times or more. The chain employs TRBV20-1 and TRBJ2-4; TRBD1 or TRBD2 may be the D gene (6 bases each). Trimming removed 5 bases at V and 6 bases at J, with 17 bases between. This CDR3 is built from 14 residues. Per the germline V gene, CDR1 is DFQATT and CDR2 is SNEGSKA (reference sequence). Here the CDR3 reads CSAPFGRGVNIQYF. The CDR3 DNA reads TGCAGTGCTCCTTTTGGAAGGGGGGTAAACATTCAGTACTTC.

V gene TRBV7-2 combines with J gene TRBJ2-5, with D tentatively TRBD1 (7 bases). The CDR3 loop spans 13 amino acids. CDR1 and CDR2 (germline): SGHTA, FQGNSA. Trimming took off 5 bases at V and 8 bases at J, with 15 bases between the two ends. CDR3 protein: CASSRGTEPTQYF. In DNA form, the CDR3 reads TGTGCCAGCAGCCGGGGGACAGAGCCTACCCAGTACTTC.

CDR3 residues: CASSIIRQVGGTQYF. The DNA for the CDR3 is TGTGCCAGCAGCATTATAAGACAGGTTGGGGGGACCCAGTACTTC. This chain connects TRBV28 to TRBJ2-5; D may be TRBD1 (6 bases). Germline V gene sequence: CDR1 MDHEN, CDR2 SYDVKM. V dropped 6 bases and J dropped 7 bases, with 21 bases sitting between them. This CDR3 region has 15 residues.

The V gene is TRBV20-1, the J gene TRBJ2-7; D is unresolved. The V gene's germline CDR1 is DFQATT and CDR2 SNEGSKA (reference sequence). Trimming stripped 6 bases from V and 3 bases from J, with 15 bases between. This CDR3 contains 13 residues. The CDR3 protein is CSALNVESYEQYF. CDR3 nucleotides: TGCAGTGCCTTAAATGTAGAGAGCTACGAGCAGTACTTC.

J is TRBJ2-1 and V is TRBV20-1, with unresolved D. Deletions cut 6 bases from V and 0 bases from J, with 6 bases between. Germline CDR1 reads DFQATT; CDR2 reads SNEGSKA (reference sequence). The CDR3 has 12 amino acids. CDR3 sequence (DNA): TGCAGTGCCCACCGCTCCTACAATGAGCAGTTCTTC. It translates to CSAHRSYNEQFF.

This clonotype was recorded at least ten times. The chain uses TRBV24-1 and TRBJ2-1, with 7 bases lining up with TRBD2. The CDR3 has 15 amino acids. The germline gives CDR1 KGHDR, CDR2 SFDVKD. The V gene end was trimmed by 3 bases and the J gene end by 4 bases; junction bases not matched to a gene: 5. The CDR3 DNA is TGTGCCACCAGTGATATCGGGGGGACGTACAATGAGCAGTTCTTC. This translates into CATSDIGGTYNEQFF.

This clonotype was detected ten times or more. The chain couples TRBV20-1 to TRBJ1-6, with D possibly being TRBD1 (5 bases). Trimming stripped 7 bases from V and 14 bases from J, with 15 bases between. The CDR3 has 11 residues. Germline assignment: CDR1 DFQATT and CDR2 SNEGSKA (reference sequence). The CDR3 is CSGGATTALHF. CDR3 DNA sequence: TGCAGTGGGGGCGCCACGACGGCCCTCCACTTT.

J is TRBJ2-7 and V is TRBV6-2 or TRBV6-3; 8 bases map to TRBD2. The CDR3 loop spans 15 amino acids. Germline CDR1 MNHEY, CDR2 SVGEGT. The trim removed 2 bases at V and 2 bases at J, leaving 5 bases unmatched. CDR3 residues: CASSYPERETYEQYF. CDR3 nucleotides: TGTGCCAGCAGTTACCCAGAGCGGGAGACCTACGAGCAGTACTTC.

This clonotype was counted at least ten times. This sequence joins TRBV10-3 and TRBJ2-7; D remains ambiguous. Trimming removed 4 bases at V and 3 bases at J, with 10 bases between. The CDR3 consists of 13 residues. Germline values: CDR1 ENHRY, CDR2 SYGVKD. CDR3 DNA sequence: TGTGCCATCAGTGTATCCAGAAACTACGAGCAGTACTTC. The encoded protein is CAISVSRNYEQYF.